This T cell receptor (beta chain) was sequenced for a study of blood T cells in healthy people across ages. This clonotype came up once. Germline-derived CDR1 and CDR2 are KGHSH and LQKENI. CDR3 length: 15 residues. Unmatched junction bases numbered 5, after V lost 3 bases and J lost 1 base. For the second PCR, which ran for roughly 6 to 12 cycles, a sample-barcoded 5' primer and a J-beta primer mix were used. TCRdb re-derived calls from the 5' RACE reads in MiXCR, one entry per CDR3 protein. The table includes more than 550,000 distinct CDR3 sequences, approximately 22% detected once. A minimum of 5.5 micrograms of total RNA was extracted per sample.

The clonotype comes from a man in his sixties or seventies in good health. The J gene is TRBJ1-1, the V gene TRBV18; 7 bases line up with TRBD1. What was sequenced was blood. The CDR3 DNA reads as TGTGCCAGCTCACCCATAGGGGGCCCGAACACTGAAGCTTTCTTT. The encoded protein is CASSPIGGPNTEAFF.